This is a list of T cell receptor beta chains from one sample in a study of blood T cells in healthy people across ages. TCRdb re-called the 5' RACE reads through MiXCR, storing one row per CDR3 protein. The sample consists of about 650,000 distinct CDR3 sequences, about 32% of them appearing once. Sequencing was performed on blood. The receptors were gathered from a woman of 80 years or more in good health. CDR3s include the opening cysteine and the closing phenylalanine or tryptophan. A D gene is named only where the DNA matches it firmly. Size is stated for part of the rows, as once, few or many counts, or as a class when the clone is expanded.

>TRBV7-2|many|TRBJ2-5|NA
TGTGCCAGCAGCTTCGGATTAGGACAAGAGACCCAGTACTTC
CASSFGLGQETQYF
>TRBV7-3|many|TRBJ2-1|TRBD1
TGTGCCAGCAGCCCGACCCGGGACAGGGGTAATGAGCAGTTCTTC
CASSPTRDRGNEQFF
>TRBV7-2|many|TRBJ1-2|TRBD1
TGTGCCAGCAGCTTAGACAGGGGGCGGCCCGGCTACACCTTC
CASSLDRGRPGYTF
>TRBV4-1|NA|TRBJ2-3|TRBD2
TGCGCCAGCAGCCAAGATCTGGGGGGCGGGGGGGCGGATACGCAGTATTTT
CASSQDLGGGGADTQYF
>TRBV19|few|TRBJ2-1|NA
TGTGCCGGTAGCCTGGAGGGGGTGGATGGTGAGCAGTTCTTC
CAGSLEGVDGEQFF
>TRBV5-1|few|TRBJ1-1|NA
TGCGCCAGCAGCTTGCGATGGGACACTGAAGCTTTCTTT
CASSLRWDTEAFF
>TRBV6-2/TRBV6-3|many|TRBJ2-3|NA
TGTGCCAGCAGTTACGGTACCAGGGGAAGCACAGATACGCAGTATTTT
CASSYGTRGSTDTQYF
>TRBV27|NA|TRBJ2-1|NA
TGTGCCAGCAGTTCCGGGGGCTGGGCTTACAATGAGCAGTTCTTC
CASSSGGWAYNEQFF
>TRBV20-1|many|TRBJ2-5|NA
TGCAGTGCCGTGGCTAGGGTCCGCGAGACCCAGTACTTC
CSAVARVRETQYF
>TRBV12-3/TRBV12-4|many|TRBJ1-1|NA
TGTGCCAGCAGCGCCGGGGGGAACACTGAAGCTTTCTTT
CASSAGGNTEAFF
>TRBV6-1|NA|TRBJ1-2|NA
TGTGCCAGCAGTGATAGGGGAGGGGACCATGGCTACACCTTC
CASSDRGGDHGYTF
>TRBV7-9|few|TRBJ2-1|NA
TGTGCCAGCAGCACCCGGGCCAGGAGCATCTACAGTGAGCAGTTCTTC
CASSTRARSIYSEQFF
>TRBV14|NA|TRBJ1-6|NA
TGTGCCAGCAGCCAAGACCTGGATTCGGCGCCCCTCCACTTT
CASSQDLDSAPLHF
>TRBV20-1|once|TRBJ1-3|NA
TGCAGTGCTGTCGGGTCCCACTCTGGAAACACCATATATTTT
CSAVGSHSGNTIYF
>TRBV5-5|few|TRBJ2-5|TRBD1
TGTGCCAGCAGCTTTGACAGGGTACAGGGTAGAGAGACCCAGTACTTC
CASSFDRVQGRETQYF
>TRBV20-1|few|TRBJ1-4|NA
TGCAGTCTCCGCGGGGCCAGAGGGGAAAAACTGTTTTTT
CSLRGARGEKLFF
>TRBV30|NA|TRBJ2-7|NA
TGTGCCTACTCCGGAGGGCAAAGCTCCTACGAGCAGTACTTC
CAYSGGQSSYEQYF
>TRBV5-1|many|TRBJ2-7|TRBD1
TGCGCCAGCAGCTTGGGAGGACAGGGCCCTGAGCAGTACTTC
CASSLGGQGPEQYF
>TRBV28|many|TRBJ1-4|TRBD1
TGTGCCAGCACCACCACCGGGACAGGCGTTGAAAAACTGTTTTTT
CASTTTGTGVEKLFF
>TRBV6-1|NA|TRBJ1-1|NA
TGTGCCAGCGTCGGACGGATGAACACTGAAGCTTTCTTT
CASVGRMNTEAFF
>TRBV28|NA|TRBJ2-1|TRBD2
TGTGCCAGCAGTCTCCCCACTAGCGGGAAGAAGGATGAGCAGTTCTTC
CASSLPTSGKKDEQFF
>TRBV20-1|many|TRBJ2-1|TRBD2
TGCAGCGCTCGGGGGGGGAGCTACAATGAGCAGTTCTTC
CSARGGSYNEQFF
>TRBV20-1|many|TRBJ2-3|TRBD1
TGCAGTGCTAGTAGAGACAGGGGGCTGGTGGATACGCAGTATTTT
CSASRDRGLVDTQYF
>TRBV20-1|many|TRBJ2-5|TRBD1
TGCAGTCTCCGGGACAGGGGATTTCAGACCCAGTACTTC
CSLRDRGFQTQYF
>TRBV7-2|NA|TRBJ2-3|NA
TGTGCCAGCAGCCCTCTGCTCGGGTTCTCAGATACGCAGTATTTT
CASSPLLGFSDTQYF
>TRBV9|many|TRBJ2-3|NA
TGTGCCAGCAGCGTAGAACCTAGCGACCTCACAGATACGCAGTATTTT
CASSVEPSDLTDTQYF
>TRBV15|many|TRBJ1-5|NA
TGTGCCACCAGCAGCGAACTTCAGGGAAATCAGCCCCAGCATTTT
CATSSELQGNQPQHF
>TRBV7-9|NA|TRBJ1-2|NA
TGTGCCAGCAGCCCCGGGGGGGGACATGGCTACACCTTC
CASSPGGGHGYTF
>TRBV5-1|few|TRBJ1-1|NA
TGCGCCAGCAGCTCTACAAGGTACACTGAAGCTTTCTTT
CASSSTRYTEAFF
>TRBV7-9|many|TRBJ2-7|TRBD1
TGTGCCAGCAGGCGACAGGGGAATACCTACGAGCAGTACTTC
CASRRQGNTYEQYF
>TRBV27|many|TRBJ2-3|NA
TGTGCCAGCAGTACCCCGGGGGGCCCCACAGATACGCAGTATTTT
CASSTPGGPTDTQYF
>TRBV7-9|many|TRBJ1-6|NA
TGTGCCAGCAGAAGGGGGACGGTGAATTCACCCCTCCACTTT
CASRRGTVNSPLHF
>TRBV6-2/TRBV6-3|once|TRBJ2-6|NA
TGTGCCAGCACCGATCAGGGGATAGCTGGGGCCAACGTCCCGACTTTC
CASTDQGIAGANVPTF
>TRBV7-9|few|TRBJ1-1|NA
TGTGCCAGCAGCGATCCCACTGAAGCTTTCTTT
CASSDPTEAFF
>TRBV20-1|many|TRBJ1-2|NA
TGCAGCTCCCAGGGGTCCGCCCGTGGCTACACCTTC
CSSQGSARGYTF
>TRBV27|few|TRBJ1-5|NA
TGTGCCAGCAGTTTGTCCAGGGGTGATTATCAGCCCCAGCATTTT
CASSLSRGDYQPQHF
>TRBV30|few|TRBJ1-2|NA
TGTGCCTGCAGTGTAGGAAAAACAGGCGGCGGCTACACCTTC
CACSVGKTGGGYTF
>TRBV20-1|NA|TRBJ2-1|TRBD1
TGCAGTGCAAGCCCCAAACAGGGGGCTCCCTACAATGAGCAGTTCTTC
CSASPKQGAPYNEQFF
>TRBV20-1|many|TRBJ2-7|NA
TGCAGTGCTACCCCCCTAGTGATGTCCTACGAGCAGTACTTC
CSATPLVMSYEQYF
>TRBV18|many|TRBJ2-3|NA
TGTGCCAGCTCACCCGTAGAGGGCAGTCACACAGATACGCAGTATTTT
CASSPVEGSHTDTQYF
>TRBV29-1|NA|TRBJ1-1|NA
TGCAGCGTTGAAAGGGGTGCGATCACTGAAGCTTTCTTT
CSVERGAITEAFF
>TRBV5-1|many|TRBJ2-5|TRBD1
TGCGCCAGCAAGCCAGGGGGCGCGGTAGAGACCCAGTACTTC
CASKPGGAVETQYF
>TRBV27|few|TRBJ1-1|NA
TGTGCCAGCCGTTCCCAGGGTGGAGGGGCTGGAACTGAAGCTTTCTTT
CASRSQGGGAGTEAFF
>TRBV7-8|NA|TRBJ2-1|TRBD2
TGTGCCAGCAGCTTAGAAGGTAGCGGGATAGAAAATGAGCAGTTCTTC
CASSLEGSGIENEQFF
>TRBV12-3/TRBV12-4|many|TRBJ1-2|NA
TGTGCCAGCAGTGGGGAGGCACTGCTGGGCTATGGCTACACCTTC
CASSGEALLGYGYTF
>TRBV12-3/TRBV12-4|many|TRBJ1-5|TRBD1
TGTGCCACCAGGGGGGCGGGGACCAGCAATCAGCCCCAGCATTTT
CATRGAGTSNQPQHF
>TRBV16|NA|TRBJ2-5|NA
TGTGCCAGCAGCCAAGACATCCGGCAAGAAGAGACCCAGTACTTC
CASSQDIRQEETQYF
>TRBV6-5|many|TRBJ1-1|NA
TGTGCCAGCAGACTCCAGTTACAGGGTAAGGAGATGAACACTGAAGCTTTCTTT
CASRLQLQGKEMNTEAFF
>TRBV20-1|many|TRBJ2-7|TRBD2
TGCAGTGCTTCGGCCTCCGGGGGGGCCAGGGAGAAGCAGTACTTC
CSASASGGAREKQYF
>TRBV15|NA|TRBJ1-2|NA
TGTGCCACCAGCAGAGTTACAGGCTGTGGCTACACCTTC
CATSRVTGCGYTF